These 9 T cell receptor beta chains share one sample of origin, sequenced in a study of blood T cell repertoires in COVID-19. The method was immunoSEQ multiplex PCR; TCRdb's version includes in-frame clones alone and lacks a portion of them. The repertoire holds roughly 140,000 clones, with 65% to 90% as singletons. Sequenced: peripheral blood. Every receptor here comes from a woman in her 50s with acute or convalescent COVID-19.

This clone was seen a few times. The chain couples TRBV5-5 to TRBJ2-7; 9 nucleotides agree with TRBD1. Germline V lookup: CDR1 SGHKS, CDR2 YYEKEE (reference sequence). V was clipped by 3 bases and J by 4 bases; unmatched bases: 8. The CDR3 spans 15 residues. Written as DNA, the CDR3 is TGTGCCAGCAGCTCTCCGGGACAGGGTGTTTACGAGCAGTACTTC. Translated: CASSSPGQGVYEQYF.

This chain uses TRBV9 with TRBJ2-3; weak D call: TRBD1 (6 bases). This CDR3 is built from 17 residues. The ends were cut back, 3 bases at V and 6 bases at J, with 23 bases in the middle. The germline V gene encodes CDR1 SGDLS and CDR2 YYNGEE. CDR3 residues: CASSAAGTTTTGDTQYF. The CDR3 DNA sequence: TGTGCCAGCAGCGCGGCCGGGACAACAACTACAGGCGATACGCAGTATTTT.

In this sample, this clone turned up a few times. The junction does not match germline at one end; this may be a read error. This sequence joins TRBV2 and TRBJ1-6, with D possibly TRBD1 on 5 matching bases. The CDR3 totals 16 residues. Germline V gives CDR1 SNHLY, CDR2 FYNNEI. The chain's CDR3 is CASSEGHSIYNSPLHF. In DNA form, the CDR3 reads TGTGCCAGCAGCGAAGGACATTCCATCTATAATTCACCCCTCCACTTT. Using reference TRBV2 and TRBJ1-6 for the parts outside the CDR3, the full variable domain is EPEVTQTPSHQVTQMGQEVILRCVPISNHLYFYWYRQILGQKVEFLVSFYNNEISEKSEIFDDQFSVERPDGSNFTLKIRSTKLEDSAMYFCASSEGHSIYNSPLHFGNGTRLTVT.

The rearrangement links TRBV18 to TRBJ1-2; 10 nucleotides match TRBD1. The CDR3 covers 15 residues. V was pared by 4 bases and J by 8 bases, with 10 bases of the junction left unmatched. The germline CDR1 and CDR2 sequences are KGHSH and LQKENI. The CDR3 region has the DNA TGTGCCAGCTCACTTTACTCCGGGACAGGGGACGGCTACACCTTC. This codes for CASSLYSGTGDGYTF.

The chain links TRBV3-1 (or the pseudogene TRBV3-2) to TRBJ1-6; D not certain. Germline V CDR1 and CDR2: LGHDT, YNNKEL (reference sequence). Trimming took 5 bases from V and 7 from J, leaving 15 bases between them. There are 15 residues in the CDR3. In DNA, the CDR3 is TGTGCCAGCAGCTTACGGACGGCGGGAAATTCACCCCTCCACTTT. This translates into CASSLRTAGNSPLHF.

As DNA, the CDR3 is TGTGCCAGCAGTACTCTTACTCGGAGGTTCGCCGGGAGAACGCGGAATGAGCAGTTCTTC. Residues: CASSTLTRRFAGRTRNEQFF. V is TRBV28 and J is TRBJ2-1; possibly TRBD2 for D (6 bases). The germline V gene encodes CDR1 MDHEN and CDR2 SYDVKM. The CDR3 spans 20 residues. Between the trimmed V and J ends, which lost 5 bases and 7 bases, there was a span of 33 bases.

The rearrangement links TRBV18 to TRBJ1-3; 7 bases are shared with TRBD1. V lost 5 bases, J lost 7 bases, and 8 bases stayed unmatched. This CDR3 contains 14 residues. From germline, CDR1 is KGHSH and CDR2 LQKENI. The CDR3 region is CASSVGQPLNTIYF. CDR3 sequence (DNA): TGTGCCAGCTCAGTGGGACAGCCGTTGAACACCATATATTTT.

J is TRBJ1-4 and V is TRBV29-1, with TRBD1 matching over 9 bases. The CDR3 is 13 amino acids. Per germline, CDR1 SQVTM and CDR2 ANQGSEA. V shed 6 bases, J shed 8 bases, and the junction held 7 bases outside the gene matches. The CDR3: CSVTGGSLEKLFF. The CDR3 nucleotides are TGCAGCGTCACAGGGGGCTCGCTCGAAAAACTGTTTTTT.

The V gene is TRBV28, the J gene TRBJ1-2; D unclear. This CDR3 spans 13 amino acids. Germline assignment: CDR1 MDHEN and CDR2 SYDVKM. The V end was cut by 7 bases, the J end by 6 bases, with 15 bases between. CDR3: CASTLSGFDGYTF. CDR3 DNA sequence: TGTGCCAGCACCTTGTCGGGGTTTGATGGCTACACCTTC.